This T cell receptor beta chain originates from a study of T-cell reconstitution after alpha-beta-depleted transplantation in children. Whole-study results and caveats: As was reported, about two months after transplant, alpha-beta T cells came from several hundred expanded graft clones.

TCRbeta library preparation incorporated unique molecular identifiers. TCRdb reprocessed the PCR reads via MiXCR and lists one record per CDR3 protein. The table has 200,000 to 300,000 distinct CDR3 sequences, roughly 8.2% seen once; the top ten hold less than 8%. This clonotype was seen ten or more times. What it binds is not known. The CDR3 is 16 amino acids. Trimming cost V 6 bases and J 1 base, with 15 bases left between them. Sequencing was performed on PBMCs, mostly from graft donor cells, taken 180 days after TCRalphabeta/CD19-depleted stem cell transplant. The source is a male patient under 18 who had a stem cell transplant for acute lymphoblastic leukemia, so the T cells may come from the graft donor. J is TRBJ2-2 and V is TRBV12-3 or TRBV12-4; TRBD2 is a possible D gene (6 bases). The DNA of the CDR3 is TGTGCCAGCAGCCGGGCGGGACCGCAGAACACCGGGGAGCTGTTTTTT. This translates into CASSRAGPQNTGELFF.